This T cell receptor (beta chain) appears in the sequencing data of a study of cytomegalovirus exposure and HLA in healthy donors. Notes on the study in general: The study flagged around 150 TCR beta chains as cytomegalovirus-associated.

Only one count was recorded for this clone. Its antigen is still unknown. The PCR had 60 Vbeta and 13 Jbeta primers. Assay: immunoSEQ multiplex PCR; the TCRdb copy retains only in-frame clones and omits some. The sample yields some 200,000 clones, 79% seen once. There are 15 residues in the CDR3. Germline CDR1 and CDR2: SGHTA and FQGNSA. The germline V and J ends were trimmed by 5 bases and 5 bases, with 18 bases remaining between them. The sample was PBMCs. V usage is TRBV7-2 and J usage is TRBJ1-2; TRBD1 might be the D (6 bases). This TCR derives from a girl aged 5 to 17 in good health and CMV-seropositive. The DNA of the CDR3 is TGTGCCAGCAGCCCCTGGGACACTTTAGGTTATGGCTACACCTTC. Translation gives CASSPWDTLGYGYTF.